A single sample is the source of the 27 T cell receptor beta chains below, sequenced in a study of OX40 agonist ivuxolimab in advanced cancers. The library was obtained by the immunoSEQ multiplex PCR assay. TCRdb re-hosts the immuneACCESS table, in-frame sequences only. Its copies lack some clones; in the studies checked, an unresolved V gene accounts for under half of them, and the cause for the rest is not known. This sample holds some 50,000 clones; around nine tenths were observed only once. The ten largest clones take up around 0.61% of the sample. This specimen consisted of CD4+ or CD8+ T cells sorted from blood, obtained in a trial of the OX40 agonist ivuxolimab. The receptors come from an adult with an advanced solid tumor such as melanoma, head and neck, liver or kidney cancer.

For this clone: The junction shows a germline mismatch at one end, possibly a read error. The chain links TRBV7-9 to TRBJ2-5; possible D gene TRBD1, 5 bases. CDR1 is SEHNR and CDR2 is FQNEAQ in the germline V gene (reference sequence). The CDR3 totals 12 residues. Here the CDR3 DNA reads TGTGCCAGCAGCTTACGGTTGGGGCCCTTGGACTTC. This codes for CASSLRLGPLDF.

This chain connects TRBV15 to TRBJ2-7; D is uncertain. The germline V gene has CDR1 LNHNV and CDR2 YYDKDF (reference sequence). The CDR3 extends over 14 amino acids. V lost 5 bases and J lost 0, with 11 bases in between. The CDR3 spells CATSPHLTSYEQYF. In DNA, the CDR3 is TGTGCCACCAGCCCCCATCTAACCTCCTACGAGCAGTACTTC.

The chain has TRBV19 and TRBJ2-1, with TRBD1 as a possible D gene (6 bases). V lost 4 bases, J lost 0 bases, and 16 bases lay in between. CDR1 is LNHDA and CDR2 is SQIVND in the germline V gene (reference sequence). This CDR3 has 17 amino acids. The CDR3, as DNA: TGTGCCAGTAGTAGCGAGCCGACAGGAAACTCCTACAATGAGCAGTTCTTC. This translates into CASSSEPTGNSYNEQFF.

J is TRBJ2-7 and V is TRBV6-5; 9 bases match TRBD2. Trimming removed 6 bases from V and 2 bases from J; junction bases left unmatched: 5. Germline CDR1 reads MNHEY; CDR2 reads SVGAGI. This CDR3 contains 14 residues. Here the CDR3 reads CASRRGLATYEQYF. The CDR3 DNA is TGTGCCAGCAGGCGAGGACTAGCGACCTACGAGCAGTACTTC.

J is TRBJ1-1 and V is TRBV29-1; D is unclear. Looked up from germline, CDR1 is SQVTM and CDR2 is ANQGSEA. V was trimmed by 7 bases and J by 5 bases, leaving 11 bases between them. The CDR3 covers 11 residues. CDR3: CSALVVTEAFF. The CDR3 DNA follows: TGCAGCGCTCTGGTAGTTACTGAAGCTTTCTTT.

This sequence joins TRBV9 and TRBJ1-2; D call uncertain. The CDR3 has 14 amino acids. V was cut by 0 bases and J by 4 bases, with 10 bases left in between. Germline V gene lookup returns CDR1 SGDLS and CDR2 YYNGEE. The CDR3 loop is CASSVEVFSYGYTF. The CDR3 coding sequence is TGTGCCAGCAGCGTAGAGGTATTTTCCTATGGCTACACCTTC.

The V and J genes are TRBV6-4 and TRBJ2-1, with 11 bases aligning to TRBD1. CDR3 length: 14 amino acids. CDR1 and CDR2 from the germline V gene are MRHNA and SNTAGT. V lost 6 bases and J lost 6; bases outside the gene matches: 4. This CDR3 reads CASRRDRGSNEQFF. The CDR3 coding sequence is TGTGCCAGCAGAAGGGACAGGGGGTCCAATGAGCAGTTCTTC.

V is TRBV11-3 and J is TRBJ2-3; D is possibly TRBD1 or TRBD2 (7 bases each). Germline-derived CDR1 and CDR2 are SGHNT and YENEEA. The V and J ends lost 2 bases and 1 base respectively, with 16 bases between them. This CDR3 is 17 amino acids long. CDR3 sequence: CASSLRGRGRRTDTQYF. CDR3 bases: TGTGCCAGCAGCTTAAGGGGGCGGGGGAGGCGCACAGATACGCAGTATTTT. Full variable domain (remainder filled in from reference TRBV11-3 and TRBJ2-3): EAGVVQSPRYKIIEKKQPVAFWCNPISGHNTLYWYLQNLGQGPELLIRYENEEAVDDSQLPKDRFSAERLKGVDSTLKIQPAELGDSAVYLCASSLRGRGRRTDTQYFGPGTRLTVL.

V and J are TRBV11-3 and TRBJ2-5; the D gene could be TRBD1 or TRBD2 (6 bases each). Germline-derived CDR1 and CDR2 are SGHNT and YENEEA. This CDR3 contains 15 residues. V lost 2 bases and J lost 6, with 16 bases in between. The CDR3 nucleotides read TGTGCCAGCAGCTTACAACTTGGGGGGCCAAAGACCCAGTACTTC. Residues: CASSLQLGGPKTQYF.

This clone was seen just once. The rearrangement links TRBV2 to TRBJ1-5, with TRBD1 matching 7 bases. The V gene end was trimmed by 3 bases and the J gene end by 7 bases; junction bases not matched to a gene: 6. The germline CDR1 and CDR2 sequences are SNHLY and FYNNEI. This CDR3 comprises 14 residues. Written as DNA, the CDR3 is TGTGCCAGCAGTGACAGGGGGGCTCGGCAGCCCCAGCATTTT. Translation gives CASSDRGARQPQHF.

This clone has just one count. The chain is built from TRBV7-6 and TRBJ2-7; 15 bases match TRBD2. This CDR3 comprises 16 residues. From germline, CDR1 is SGHVS and CDR2 FNYEAQ. J gave up 7 bases and V 5 bases, and 9 bases lay outside the gene matches. CDR3 protein: CASSRGLAGGPGEQYF. The CDR3 DNA sequence: TGTGCCAGCAGCCGAGGACTAGCGGGAGGGCCGGGGGAGCAGTACTTC.

The chain couples TRBV4-1 to TRBJ1-4; D is unresolved. The CDR3 spans 16 residues. Per germline, CDR1 MGHRA and CDR2 YSYEKL. The V and J ends lost 0 bases and 8 bases respectively, with 16 bases between them. In DNA, the CDR3 is TGCGCCAGCAGCCAAGAATTGGTGGGTAGAGGGGAAAAACTGTTTTTT. Protein: CASSQELVGRGEKLFF.

V usage is TRBV4-2 and J usage is TRBJ2-3; no definite D call. This CDR3 is 16 amino acids long. Deletions cut 0 bases from V and 4 bases from J, with 14 bases between. CDR1 and CDR2 from the germline V gene are LGHNA and YNFKEQ. The CDR3 bases are TGTGCCAGCAGCCAAGATGGCACCGGTGTCCCAGATACGCAGTATTTT. As protein: CASSQDGTGVPDTQYF.

J is TRBJ2-7 and V is TRBV2; D not resolved. Germline CDR1 is SNHLY and CDR2 is FYNNEI. V shed 6 bases and J shed 4 bases, with 7 bases lying between them. This CDR3 spans 11 amino acids. CDR3 protein: CASRARYEQYF. The DNA of the CDR3 is TGTGCCAGCAGAGCGAGGTACGAGCAGTACTTC.

This clone appeared once. The V and J genes are TRBV5-4 and TRBJ2-3; D ambiguous. Germline CDR1 and CDR2: SGHNT and YYREEE (reference sequence). The CDR3 runs 14 residues. Trimming took 10 bases from V and 1 from J, leaving 16 bases between them. Written as DNA, the CDR3 is TGTGCCCCAGCCGAGGAACCCGGCACAGATACGCAGTATTTT. It yields the protein CAPAEEPGTDTQYF.

Notes on this clone: At one of its ends the junction is not consistent with the germline gene, which may arise from a read error. The chain employs TRBV19 and TRBJ2-5; TRBD2 matches 10 bases. The CDR3 length is 14 residues. Germline assignment: CDR1 LNHDA and CDR2 SQIVND (reference sequence). In DNA form, the CDR3 reads TGTGCCAGTCGTATAGCGGGAGGCGGGGAGACCCAGTACTTC. It is translated as CASRIAGGGETQYF. The complete variable domain, with remaining parts taken from reference TRBV19 and TRBJ2-5, reads DGGITQSPKYLFRKEGQNVTLSCEQNLNHDAMYWYRQDPGQGLRLIYYSQIVNDFQKGDIAEGYSVSREKKESFPLTVTSAQKNPTAFYLCASRIAGGGETQYFGPGTRLLVL.

This clone was seen once. The chain carries TRBV5-1 and TRBJ2-5; D remains ambiguous. Germline CDR1 and CDR2: SGHRS and YFSETQ. V lost 6 bases to trimming and J lost 1 base, with 13 bases between them. The CDR3 has 14 amino acids. The CDR3 spells CASTPGVFQETQYF. CDR3 DNA: TGCGCCAGCACCCCCGGAGTTTTCCAAGAGACCCAGTACTTC.

This sequence joins TRBV6-6 and TRBJ2-7; D possibly corresponds to TRBD2 (5 bases). Germline V gene lookup returns CDR1 MNHNY and CDR2 SVGAGI (reference sequence). The CDR3 runs 12 residues. The V and J ends lost 7 bases and 2 bases respectively, with 9 bases between them. CDR3: CASTSGTYEQYF. The CDR3 DNA sequence: TGTGCCAGCACGAGCGGAACCTACGAGCAGTACTTC.

This chain joins TRBV2 and TRBJ2-3, with 7 bases that match TRBD2. The CDR3 is 16 residues long. V was pared by 9 bases and J by 4 bases, with 16 bases of the junction left unmatched. Germline V lookup: CDR1 SNHLY, CDR2 FYNNEI. CDR3 residues: CARGQPGGNFPDTQYF. The CDR3 bases are TGTGCCAGGGGTCAGCCCGGGGGGAATTTCCCAGATACGCAGTATTTT.

This chain connects TRBV9 to TRBJ2-7; 11 bases agree with TRBD1. This CDR3 is 15 amino acids long. Germline CDR1 reads SGDLS; CDR2 reads YYNGEE. Trimming at V came to 3 bases and at J to 5 bases, leaving 7 bases not matched to a gene. Written as DNA, the CDR3 is TGTGCCAGCAGCGCCGGACAGGGGGCCTACGACGAGCAGTACTTC. Translation: CASSAGQGAYDEQYF.

V usage is TRBV30 and J usage is TRBJ1-3; D may be TRBD1 (5 bases). The CDR3 runs to 12 residues. Deletions cut 5 bases from V and 1 base from J, with 6 bases between. Germline CDR1 and CDR2: GTSNPN and SVGIG (reference sequence). CDR3 DNA: TGTGCCTGGGGGGCATCTGGAAACACCATATATTTT. Its translation is CAWGASGNTIYF. Using reference TRBV30 and TRBJ1-3 for the parts outside the CDR3, the full variable domain is SQTIHQWPATLVQPVGSPLSLECTVEGTSNPNLYWYRQAAGRGLQLLFYSVGIGQISSEVPQNLSASRPQDRQFILSSKKLLLSDSGFYLCAWGASGNTIYFGEGSWLTVV.

The J gene is TRBJ1-4, the V gene TRBV6-5; D call uncertain. Trimming stripped 2 bases from V and 8 bases from J, with 9 bases between. Germline V gene sequence: CDR1 MNHEY, CDR2 SVGAGI. This CDR3 has 13 amino acids. CDR3 in amino acids: CASSYEPREKLFF. CDR3 bases: TGTGCCAGCAGTTACGAGCCGAGGGAAAAACTGTTTTTT.

V and J are TRBV7-3 and TRBJ2-2, with unresolved D. The CDR3 consists of 13 residues. Germline V gene data show CDR1 as SGHTA and CDR2 as FQGTGA. The V end lost 2 bases, the J end lost 8 bases, and 9 bases lay between the germline ends. The CDR3 region is CASSLGPEGELFF. The CDR3 DNA is TGTGCCAGCAGCTTAGGCCCCGAGGGGGAGCTGTTTTTT.

The rearrangement joins TRBV7-6 to TRBJ2-5; no definite D call. CDR3 size: 13 residues. Trimming shortened V by 5 bases and J by 7 bases, and 14 bases separated the two germline ends. CDR1 and CDR2 (germline): SGHVS, FNYEAQ. The DNA of the CDR3 is TGTGCCAGCAGCCCGACAAGGGTGGCGACCCAGTACTTC. It yields the protein CASSPTRVATQYF.

The V call is TRBV5-4, the J call TRBJ1-2; D ambiguous. Germline CDR1 SGHNT, CDR2 YYREEE (reference sequence). The CDR3 extends over 13 amino acids. Trimming left V 5 bases short and J 2 bases short, with 10 bases between. The CDR3: CASSGRENYGYTF. The CDR3 region has the DNA TGTGCCAGCAGTGGTCGGGAGAACTATGGCTACACCTTC.

V is TRBV18 and J is TRBJ1-1; TRBD1 matches 8 bases. Trimming took 5 bases from V and 0 from J; bases not matched to a gene: 8. Germline assignment: CDR1 KGHSH and CDR2 LQKENI. This CDR3 comprises 16 residues. CDR3: CASSFLQGALNTEAFF. The CDR3 nucleotides are TGTGCCAGCTCATTCTTGCAGGGGGCCTTGAACACTGAAGCTTTCTTT.

The V call is TRBV29-1, the J call TRBJ1-3; perhaps TRBD1 as D (5 bases). Trimming left V 7 bases short and J 4 bases short, with 11 bases between. The V gene's germline CDR1 is SQVTM and CDR2 ANQGSEA. This CDR3 spans 12 amino acids. In nucleotides, the CDR3 is TGCAGCGCTCTGACAGAAGGAAACACCATATATTTT. Translation gives CSALTEGNTIYF.